Presented here are 28 T cell receptor beta chains from one specimen sequenced in a study of blood T cell repertoires in COVID-19. Some clones are missing from TCRdb's copy, which holds only in-frame ones; the method was immunoSEQ multiplex PCR. The sample includes 350,000 or so clones, more than 75% of them seen just once. Material: peripheral blood. These receptors all stem from a woman in her twenties or thirties with COVID-19, enrolled during active disease.

The V call is TRBV6-5, the J call TRBJ1-4; D gene ambiguous. CDR1 is MNHEY, CDR2 SVGAGI, per germline. This CDR3 contains 14 residues. V was pared by 6 bases and J by 9 bases, with 17 bases between. The CDR3 reads CASSLDPGGQKLFF. CDR3 bases: TGTGCCAGCAGCCTAGACCCGGGAGGTCAAAAACTGTTTTTT.

The J gene is TRBJ2-4, the V gene TRBV28; 7 nucleotides agree with TRBD2. From germline, CDR1 is MDHEN and CDR2 SYDVKM. The V gene end was trimmed by 10 bases and the J gene end by 8 bases; junction bases not matched to a gene: 14. This CDR3 comprises 14 residues. CDR3: CAIEAGSSRYIQYF. CDR3 DNA: TGTGCCATTGAAGCGGGGAGCAGTAGATACATTCAGTACTTC.

The rearrangement joins TRBV11-2 to TRBJ2-6; weak D call: TRBD1 (6 bases). There are 18 residues in the CDR3. Trimming took off 0 bases at V and 4 bases at J, with 16 bases between the two ends. Germline CDR1 SGHAT, CDR2 FQNNGV. CDR3 bases: TGTGCCAGCAGCTTAGATTCCCTAGGGGGTTCAGGGGCCAACGTCCTGACTTTC. Translated: CASSLDSLGGSGANVLTF.

The V call is TRBV4-2, the J call TRBJ2-3; 8 nucleotides align to TRBD2. The CDR3 sequence is 16 residues long. V shed 2 bases, J shed 5 bases, and the junction held 9 bases outside the gene matches. Germline CDR1 is LGHNA and CDR2 is YNFKEQ. DNA of the CDR3: TGTGCCAGCAGCCAATCTCAAGCAGCGGGAGTAGATACGCAGTATTTT. Translated, it gives CASSQSQAAGVDTQYF.

The chain recombines TRBV6-6 with TRBJ2-3; 7 bases agree with TRBD2. Trimming cost V 0 bases and J 4 bases; bases outside gene matches: 7. Germline CDR1 is MNHNY and CDR2 is SVGAGI (reference sequence). This CDR3 is built from 16 residues. The CDR3 DNA follows: TGTGCCAGCAGTTACTCTCTAGCGGTTAGCGCAGATACGCAGTATTTT. It specifies CASSYSLAVSADTQYF.

This rearrangement joins TRBV5-1 to TRBJ2-2, with TRBD2 identical over 7 bases. V shed 2 bases and J 5 bases; nucleotides not matched to a gene: 9. Germline CDR1 reads SGHRS; CDR2 reads YFSETQ. The CDR3 length is 16 residues. This CDR3 reads CASSFRGEGLTGELFF. In DNA, the CDR3 is TGCGCCAGCAGCTTCCGTGGGGAGGGCCTGACCGGGGAGCTGTTTTTT.

The chain uses TRBV5-1 and TRBJ2-1; 11 nucleotides line up with TRBD2. CDR1 is SGHRS, CDR2 YFSETQ, per germline. J was trimmed by 4 bases and V by 3 bases; bases with no gene match: 3. The CDR3 is made up of 15 amino acids. The CDR3 loop is CASSYGTSGYNEQFF. For the CDR3, the DNA is TGCGCCAGCAGCTATGGGACTAGCGGATACAATGAGCAGTTCTTC.

The genes are TRBV27 and TRBJ2-1; TRBD1 might be the D (6 bases). Germline-derived CDR1 and CDR2 are MNHEY and SMNVEV (reference sequence). The CDR3 totals 13 residues. Trimming pared 6 bases from V and 8 bases from J, leaving 14 bases between. CDR3 bases: TGTGCCAGCAGGCCTCGAGCAGGGGATGAGCAGTTCTTC. Translation gives CASRPRAGDEQFF.

This chain links TRBV30 with TRBJ2-7; the D gene is possibly TRBD2 (6 bases). Germline lookup yields CDR1 GTSNPN and CDR2 SVGIG (reference sequence). This CDR3 contains 14 residues. Trimming cost V 0 bases and J 9 bases, with 18 bases left between them. The DNA of the CDR3 is TGTGCCTGGAGTGTGCCTGCGGGGTTCCTTCGGCAGTACTTC. It specifies CAWSVPAGFLRQYF.

This chain uses TRBV4-1 with TRBJ2-7, with TRBD1 identical over 7 bases. Per germline, CDR1 MGHRA and CDR2 YSYEKL. Germline trimming cut 0 bases from V and 7 bases from J; bases unmatched to any gene: 9. This CDR3 is 15 amino acids long. The CDR3 nucleotides read TGCGCCAGCAGCCAAGATGGAAAGGGGGCCGGGGAGCAGTACTTC. It yields the protein CASSQDGKGAGEQYF.

This clone was detected a few times. V gene TRBV30 combines with J gene TRBJ2-7, with D perhaps matching TRBD2 (5 bases). Per germline, CDR1 GTSNPN and CDR2 SVGIG (reference sequence). Deletions cut 8 bases from V and 4 bases from J, with 18 bases between. This CDR3 is 13 amino acids long. CDR3 coding DNA: TGTGCCGCGGAGCGGACCCAGAGATACGAGCAGTACTTC. Protein sequence: CAAERTQRYEQYF. Drawing the rest from reference TRBV30 and TRBJ2-7, the complete variable domain is SQTIHQWPATLVQPVGSPLSLECTVEGTSNPNLYWYRQAAGRGLQLLFYSVGIGQISSEVPQNLSASRPQDRQFILSSKKLLLSDSGFYLCAAERTQRYEQYFGPGTRLTVT.

The chain couples TRBV5-4 to TRBJ1-2; D remains unclear. The ends were cut back, 0 bases at V and 0 bases at J, with 6 bases in the middle. CDR1 and CDR2 (germline): SGHNT, YYREEE (reference sequence). This CDR3 has 14 amino acids. CDR3 nucleotide sequence: TGTGCCAGCAGCTTGGAGAGGGCTAACTATGGCTACACCTTC. The encoded protein is CASSLERANYGYTF.

The rearrangement uses TRBV2 and TRBJ2-3; D might be TRBD2 (5 bases). The V and J ends lost 6 bases and 5 bases respectively, with 9 bases between them. The CDR3 sequence is 12 residues long. The germline V gene encodes CDR1 SNHLY and CDR2 FYNNEI. The CDR3 is CASSGNVDTQYF. The CDR3 bases are TGTGCCAGCAGCGGGAATGTAGATACGCAGTATTTT.

The chain links TRBV6-6 to TRBJ2-1, with 15 bases that match TRBD2. The trim removed 5 bases at V and 7 bases at J, leaving 3 bases unmatched. This CDR3 has 15 residues. Germline V lookup: CDR1 MNHNY, CDR2 SVGAGI (reference sequence). CDR3 coding DNA: TGTGCCAGCAGTGGACTAGCGGGAGGGATTAATGAGCAGTTCTTC. It codes for CASSGLAGGINEQFF.

This chain links TRBV3-1 (or the pseudogene TRBV3-2) with TRBJ2-7, with D tentatively TRBD2 (5 bases). The CDR3 is 15 residues long. The V and J ends lost 0 bases and 3 bases respectively, with 12 bases between them. CDR1 LGHDT and CDR2 YNNKEL come from the germline V gene (reference sequence). CDR3 residues: CASSQDRGLGYEQYF. The CDR3 DNA reads as TGTGCCAGCAGCCAAGACCGAGGGCTGGGCTACGAGCAGTACTTC.

Only one count was recorded for this clone. This chain joins TRBV5-6 and TRBJ1-1; a weak D match, TRBD1 (6 bases). Looked up from germline, CDR1 is SGHDT and CDR2 is YYEEEE. CDR3 length: 14 amino acids. V was pared by 4 bases and J by 4 bases, with 14 bases between. The CDR3: CASSPRGGATEAFF. In DNA form, the CDR3 reads TGTGCCAGCAGCCCACGAGGGGGGGCCACTGAAGCTTTCTTT.

The CDR3 here is CASSLQDSAFGYTF. CDR3 DNA sequence: TGTGCCAGCAGTCTACAGGACAGTGCGTTTGGCTACACCTTC. This chain links TRBV28 with TRBJ1-2; possibly TRBD1 for D (6 bases). The V and J ends lost 5 bases and 7 bases respectively, with 17 bases between them. The CDR3 sequence is 14 residues long. Germline V lookup: CDR1 MDHEN, CDR2 SYDVKM.

The chain is built from TRBV11-2 and TRBJ2-2; tentative D call: TRBD2 (5 bases). The CDR3 has 14 amino acids. Trimming shortened V by 2 bases and J by 4 bases, and 8 bases separated the two germline ends. From germline, CDR1 is SGHAT and CDR2 FQNNGV. CDR3 sequence reads: CASSLLGSTGELFF. As DNA, the CDR3 is TGTGCCAGCAGCTTACTAGGGAGCACCGGGGAGCTGTTTTTT.

This rearrangement joins TRBV7-2 to TRBJ2-3, with 12 bases identical to TRBD2. This CDR3 spans 18 amino acids. Per the germline V gene, CDR1 is SGHTA and CDR2 is FQGNSA. The ends lost 1 base at V and 8 bases at J; junction bases unmatched: 13. The CDR3 DNA reads TGTGCCAGCAGCTTAGTGGCGGGACTAGCGGGCATCCAGGCTACGCAGTATTTT. This encodes CASSLVAGLAGIQATQYF.

This chain links TRBV28 with TRBJ1-3, with 7 bases fitting TRBD1. The CDR3 is made up of 15 amino acids. Unmatched junction bases numbered 5, after V lost 6 bases and J lost 0 bases. Germline V CDR1 and CDR2: MDHEN, SYDVKM. The CDR3 region has the DNA TGTGCCAGCAGACTGACAGGGCTCTCTGGAAACACCATATATTTT. Translated, it gives CASRLTGLSGNTIYF.

Here the CDR3 DNA reads TGTGCCAGCACCACAGGGTTAGGTGGCTACACCTTC. This gives the protein CASTTGLGGYTF. The chain uses TRBV12-3 or TRBV12-4 and TRBJ1-2; D possibly corresponds to TRBD1 (6 bases). Trimming stripped 7 bases from V and 7 bases from J, with 13 bases between. The CDR3 has 12 residues.

This sequence joins TRBV6-5 and TRBJ2-7; D is possibly TRBD1 (6 bases). Germline values: CDR1 MNHEY, CDR2 SVGAGI. V lost 5 bases to trimming and J lost 2 bases, with 13 bases between them. The CDR3 extends over 14 amino acids. The CDR3 DNA follows: TGTGCCAGCAGTCCTCAGGGGTTTGCCTACGAGCAGTACTTC. Its protein is CASSPQGFAYEQYF.

This chain connects TRBV7-9 to TRBJ2-1; 8 bases line up with TRBD1. The V and J ends lost 0 bases and 9 bases, in that order; junction bases with no gene match: 10. Germline-derived CDR1 and CDR2 are SEHNR and FQNEAQ (reference sequence). This CDR3 is built from 16 residues. Written as DNA, the CDR3 is TGTGCCAGCAGCTTAGCGCTCCCAGCAGGGGGCAGTGAGCAGTTCTTC. This gives the protein CASSLALPAGGSEQFF.

The rearrangement uses TRBV3-1 (or the pseudogene TRBV3-2) and TRBJ2-1; TRBD2 matches 14 bases. The CDR3 is made up of 18 amino acids. Germline V lookup: CDR1 LGHDT, CDR2 YNNKEL (reference sequence). The ends lost 2 bases at V and 7 bases at J; junction bases unmatched: 10. CDR3 in amino acids: CASSQSPGLAGAGNEQFF. The CDR3 nucleotides read TGTGCCAGCAGCCAATCACCGGGACTAGCGGGAGCGGGGAATGAGCAGTTCTTC.

The chain recombines TRBV28 with TRBJ1-2; 9 nucleotides align to TRBD1. Germline V gives CDR1 MDHEN, CDR2 SYDVKM. The CDR3 consists of 16 residues. J lost 5 bases, V lost 6 bases, and 13 bases had no gene match. CDR3 sequence (DNA): TGTGCCAGCAGCCAGAACCCGGGACAGGGATGGTATGGCTACACCTTC. Its protein is CASSQNPGQGWYGYTF.

The chain recombines TRBV6-6 with TRBJ1-3; D perhaps matches TRBD1 (6 bases). This CDR3 is built from 13 residues. V was cut by 8 bases and J by 0 bases, with 8 bases left in between. The germline V gene has CDR1 MNHNY and CDR2 SVGAGI (reference sequence). CDR3 amino acids: CASRGASGNTIYF. Here the CDR3 DNA reads TGTGCCAGCCGGGGGGCCTCTGGAAACACCATATATTTT.

The CDR3 region has the DNA TGTGCCAGCAGCTCCCTTAGCGGGGCGGGCTGGGAGACCCAGTACTTC. Protein sequence: CASSSLSGAGWETQYF. The J gene is TRBJ2-5, the V gene TRBV11-2; 8 bases fit TRBD2. The germline gives CDR1 SGHAT, CDR2 FQNNGV. The CDR3 runs 16 residues. V lost 4 bases, J lost 5 bases, and 12 bases stayed unmatched. The complete variable domain, with remaining parts taken from reference TRBV11-2 and TRBJ2-5, reads EAGVAQSPRYKIIEKRQSVAFWCNPISGHATLYWYQQILGQGPKLLIQFQNNGVVDDSQLPKDRFSAERLKGVDSTLKIQPAKLEDSAVYLCASSSLSGAGWETQYFGPGTRLLVL.

This chain joins TRBV11-2 and TRBJ2-7; possible D gene TRBD1, 6 bases. This CDR3 comprises 15 residues. The germline V and J ends were trimmed by 4 bases and 3 bases, with 16 bases remaining between them. Germline CDR1 is SGHAT and CDR2 is FQNNGV. In nucleotides, the CDR3 is TGTGCCAGCAGCTCCTACAGGGCAGCTTTCTACGAGCAGTACTTC. Translation gives CASSSYRAAFYEQYF.